Listed below are T cell receptor beta chains from one sample, sequenced in a study of PD-1 blockade in classical Hodgkin lymphoma. Some clones are missing from TCRdb's copy, which holds only in-frame ones; the method was immunoSEQ multiplex PCR. The sample shows about 64,000 clones, less than 95% of them seen only once. The sample here was peripheral blood mononuclear cells (PBMCs), taken before the fourth cycle of nivolumab. The receptors here all came from a human donor with classical Hodgkin lymphoma. Both conserved end residues are part of each CDR3.

TRBJ2-1,TRBV19,CASTIYLHHNEQFF
TRBJ2-5,TRBV28,CASSLWAETQYF
TRBJ1-1,TRBV28,CASSFRPPRPRNTEAFF
TRBJ2-7,TRBV6-5,CASSYSGGLGQYF
TRBJ1-6,TRBV7-2,CASSNIGQLIGSPLHF
TRBJ2-3,TRBV5-4,CASSPPGTDTQYF
TRBJ1-4,TRBV5-8,CASSLWSDEKLFF
TRBJ1-1,TRBV4-2,CASSWDRVAEAFF
TRBJ2-7,TRBV6-1,CASSAGHTYEQYF
TRBJ2-5,TRBV18,CASSVQETQYF
TRBJ1-2,TRBV4-1,CASSQVQGSNYGYTF
TRBJ2-7,TRBV5-6,CASSFGRRHEQYF
TRBJ2-2,TRBV6-1,CASFLPNTGELFF
TRBJ2-2,TRBV27,CATSALAMNTGELFF
TRBJ1-1,TRBV7-9,CASSLAAEEAFF
TRBJ2-1,TRBV6-5,CASSSLASYNEQFF